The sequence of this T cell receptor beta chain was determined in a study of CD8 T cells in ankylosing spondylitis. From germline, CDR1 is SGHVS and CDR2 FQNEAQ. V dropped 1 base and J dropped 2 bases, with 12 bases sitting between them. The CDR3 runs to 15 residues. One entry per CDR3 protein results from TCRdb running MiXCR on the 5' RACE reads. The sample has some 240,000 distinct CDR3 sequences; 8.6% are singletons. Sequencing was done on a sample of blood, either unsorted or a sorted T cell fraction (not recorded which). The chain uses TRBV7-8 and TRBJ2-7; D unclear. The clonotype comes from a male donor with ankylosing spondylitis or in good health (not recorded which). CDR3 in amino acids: CASSLERSATYEQYF. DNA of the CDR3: TGTGCCAGCAGCTTAGAAAGATCTGCGACCTACGAGCAGTACTTC.